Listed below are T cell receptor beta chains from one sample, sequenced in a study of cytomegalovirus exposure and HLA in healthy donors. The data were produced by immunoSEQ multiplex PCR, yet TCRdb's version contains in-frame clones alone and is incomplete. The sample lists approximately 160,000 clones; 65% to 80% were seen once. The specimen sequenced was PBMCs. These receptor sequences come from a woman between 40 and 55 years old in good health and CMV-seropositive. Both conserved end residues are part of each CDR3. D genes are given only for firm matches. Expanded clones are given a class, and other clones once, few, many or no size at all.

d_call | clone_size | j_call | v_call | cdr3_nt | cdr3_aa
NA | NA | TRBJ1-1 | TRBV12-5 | TGTGCTAGTGCTCCCAGGTTGGGCACTGAAGCTTTCTTT | CASAPRLGTEAFF
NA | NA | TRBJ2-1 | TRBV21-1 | TGTGCCAGCAGCGGCCCCAATGAGCAGTTCTTC | CASSGPNEQFF
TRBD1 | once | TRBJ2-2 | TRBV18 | TGTGCCAGCTCACCGAGACAGGGAGATACCGGGGAGCTGTTTTTT | CASSPRQGDTGELFF
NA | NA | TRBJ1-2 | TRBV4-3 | TGCGCCAGCAGCCAAGTGGACAGTCCCGCTAACTATGGCTACACCTTC | CASSQVDSPANYGYTF
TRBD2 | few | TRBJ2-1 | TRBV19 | TGTGCCAGTAGTATAGACACCGGGACTAGCGGGGAGCAGTTCTTC | CASSIDTGTSGEQFF
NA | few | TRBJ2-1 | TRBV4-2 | TGTGCCAGCAGCCAAGGAGAGCGTTTCTTC | CASSQGERFF
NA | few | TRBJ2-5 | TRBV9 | TGTGCCAGCAGCGTAGTAGGGGGATCCCAAGAGACCCAGTACTTC | CASSVVGGSQETQYF
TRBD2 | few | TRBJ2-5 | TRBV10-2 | TGCGCCAGCAGTGATACTAGCGGGAGGTTCGAGACCCAGTACTTC | CASSDTSGRFETQYF
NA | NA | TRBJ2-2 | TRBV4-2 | TGTGCCAGCAGCCAAGAGTCGGGTAGCGTAGGAACCGGGGAGCTGTTTTTT | CASSQESGSVGTGELFF
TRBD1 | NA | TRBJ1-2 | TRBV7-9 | TGTGCCAGCAGCGCCGGGGACAGGGGGGACTATGGCTACACCTTC | CASSAGDRGDYGYTF
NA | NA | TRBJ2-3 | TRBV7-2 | TGTGCCAGCAGTCGGGGACTCGAAGCAGATACGCAGTATTTT | CASSRGLEADTQYF
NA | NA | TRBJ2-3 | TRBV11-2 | TGTGCCAGCAGCTTAACCCCAGCTAGCGGCACAGATACGCAGTATTTT | CASSLTPASGTDTQYF
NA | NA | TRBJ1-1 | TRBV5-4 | TGTGCCAGCAGCTTCGGTCCGAACACTGAAGCTTTCTTT | CASSFGPNTEAFF
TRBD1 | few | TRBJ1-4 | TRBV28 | TGTGCCAGCATCGCCCACCCGGGACAGGGTAATGAAAAACTGTTTTTT | CASIAHPGQGNEKLFF
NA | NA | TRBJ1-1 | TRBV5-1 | TGCGCCAGCAGCCTACGACAGGACTCGAACACTGAAGCTTTCTTT | CASSLRQDSNTEAFF
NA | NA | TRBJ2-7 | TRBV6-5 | TGTGCCAGCAGTTACGACTGGTCGGGAGATATCTACGAGCAGTACTTC | CASSYDWSGDIYEQYF
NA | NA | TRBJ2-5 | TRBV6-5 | TGTGCCAGCCGGGAAATGGAGACCCAGTACTTC | CASREMETQYF
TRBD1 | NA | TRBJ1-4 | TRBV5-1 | TGCGCCAGCAGCCTCTGGACAGGGCAGGGGGCTAATGAAAAACTGTTTTTT | CASSLWTGQGANEKLFF
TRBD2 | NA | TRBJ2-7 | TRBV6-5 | TGTGCCAGCAGTTACTCGTCTAGCGGGAGCGGATACGAGCAGTACTTC | CASSYSSSGSGYEQYF
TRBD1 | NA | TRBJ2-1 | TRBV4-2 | TGTGCCAGCAGCCAAAGACAGGGAACACACAATGAGCAGTTCTTC | CASSQRQGTHNEQFF
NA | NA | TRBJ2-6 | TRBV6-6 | TGTGCCAGCAGGACTGGGGGGGCCAACGTCCTGACTTTC | CASRTGGANVLTF
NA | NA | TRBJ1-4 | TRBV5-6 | TGTGCCAGCAGCTTGACAGTTGTAACTAATGAAAAACTGTTTTTT | CASSLTVVTNEKLFF
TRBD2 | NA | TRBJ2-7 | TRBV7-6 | TGTGCCAGCAGCTCATCTAGCGGGAGCTGGGTGGGCGAGCAGTACTTC | CASSSSSGSWVGEQYF
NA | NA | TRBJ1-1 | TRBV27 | TGTGCCAGCAGTTTACAGGGGAACACTGAAGCTTTCTTT | CASSLQGNTEAFF
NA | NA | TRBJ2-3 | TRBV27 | TGTGCCAGCAGTTTAGGGCAAGCACTGATAACAGATACGCAGTATTTT | CASSLGQALITDTQYF
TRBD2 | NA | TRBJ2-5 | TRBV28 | TGTGCCAGCAGTCGGGGAGGGAACCAAGAGACCCAGTACTTC | CASSRGGNQETQYF
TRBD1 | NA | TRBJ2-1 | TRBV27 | TGTGCCAGCAGTCCCCGGGACAGGGGAATGGGCAATGAGCAGTTCTTC | CASSPRDRGMGNEQFF
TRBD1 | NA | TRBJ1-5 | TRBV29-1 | TGCAGCGTTACGACAGGGGAGAAGCAGCCCCAGCATTTT | CSVTTGEKQPQHF
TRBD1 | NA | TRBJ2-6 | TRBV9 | TGTGCCAGCGACAGGGCTGGGGCCAACGTCCTGACTTTC | CASDRAGANVLTF
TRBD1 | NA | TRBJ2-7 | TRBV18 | TGTGCCAGCTCCACAGGGGGTGATGAGCAGTACTTC | CASSTGGDEQYF
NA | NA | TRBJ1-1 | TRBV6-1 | TGTGCCAGCAGCCTGGGGCCGGACACTGAAGCTTTCTTT | CASSLGPDTEAFF
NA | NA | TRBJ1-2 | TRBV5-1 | TGCGCCAGCAGCCCTTCTTGGGAAAGGGAGTGGGGCTATGGCTACACCTTC | CASSPSWEREWGYGYTF
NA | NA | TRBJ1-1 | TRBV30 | TGTGCCTGGACCCCACAGGGCCTACCGAGAATGAACACTGAAGCTTTCTTT | CAWTPQGLPRMNTEAFF
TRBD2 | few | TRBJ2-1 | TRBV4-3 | TGCGCCAGCAGCCAAGATCTAGCGGCGGTCCACAATGAGCAGTTCTTC | CASSQDLAAVHNEQFF
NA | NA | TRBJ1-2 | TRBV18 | TGTGCCAGCTCACTTGACGGGTCCTATGGCTACACCTTC | CASSLDGSYGYTF
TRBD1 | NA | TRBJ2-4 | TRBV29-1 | TGCAGCGTCAATTCCGGGACAGGGGAAAACATTCAGTACTTC | CSVNSGTGENIQYF
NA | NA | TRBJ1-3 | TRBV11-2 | TGTGCCAGCAGCTTAGGTCCGGGGTCTGGAAACACCATATATTTT | CASSLGPGSGNTIYF
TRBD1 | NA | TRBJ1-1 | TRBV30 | TGTGCCTGGAGTGTACCTCAGGGGGCAGAAAGAAACACTGAAGCTTTCTTT | CAWSVPQGAERNTEAFF
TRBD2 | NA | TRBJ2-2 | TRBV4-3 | TGCGCCAGCAGCTCGCGGGCTAGCGGGTACACCGGGGAGCTGTTTTTT | CASSSRASGYTGELFF
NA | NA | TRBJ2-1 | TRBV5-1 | TGCGCCAGCAGCTTAACAGGGCCTTCCTACAATGAGCAGTTCTTC | CASSLTGPSYNEQFF
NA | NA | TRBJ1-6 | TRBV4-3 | TGCGCCAGTTCGGAAGGGGTGGTAGACTCACCCCTCCACTTT | CASSEGVVDSPLHF
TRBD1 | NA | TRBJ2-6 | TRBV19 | TGTGCCAGCCAGACCGGGACAGGGGGGACTGGGGCCAACGTCCTGACTTTC | CASQTGTGGTGANVLTF
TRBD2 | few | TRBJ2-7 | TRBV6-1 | TGTGCCAGCAGAGAATCCGGGAGGGTCGACGAGCAGTACTTC | CASRESGRVDEQYF
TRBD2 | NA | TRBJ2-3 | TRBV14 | TGTGCCAGCAGCCTCAGCGGGAGGGCAGATACGCAGTATTTT | CASSLSGRADTQYF
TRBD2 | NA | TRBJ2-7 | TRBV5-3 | TGTGCCAGAAGCTTGGCACTAGCGGGACAGTCCTACGAGCAGTACTTC | CARSLALAGQSYEQYF
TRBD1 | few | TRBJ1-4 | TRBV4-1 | TGCGCCAGCAGCCGGACAGGGCTAAATGAAAAACTGTTTTTT | CASSRTGLNEKLFF
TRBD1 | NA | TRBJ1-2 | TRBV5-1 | TGCGCCAGCAGCCTGACAGGGGGCTTGGGCTATGGCTACACCTTC | CASSLTGGLGYGYTF
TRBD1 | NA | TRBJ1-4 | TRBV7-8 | TGTGCCAGCAGCTTAGGCGCGGGGGACAGGGGGTATGAAAAACTGTTTTTT | CASSLGAGDRGYEKLFF
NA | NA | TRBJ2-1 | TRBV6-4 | TGTGCCAGCAGCAGGGGTGATGAGCAGTTCTTC | CASSRGDEQFF
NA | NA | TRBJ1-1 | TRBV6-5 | TGTGCCAGCAGTTACTCAACGGTTTTAGACACTGAAGCTTTCTTT | CASSYSTVLDTEAFF
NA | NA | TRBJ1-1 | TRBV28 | TGTGCCAGCAGTCTAGAGGGACACACCAACACTGAAGCTTTCTTT | CASSLEGHTNTEAFF
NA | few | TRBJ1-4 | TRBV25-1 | TGTGCCAGCAGTAATTTTCCCCTTGAAAAACTGTTTTTT | CASSNFPLEKLFF